This entry concerns a single T cell receptor (beta chain). CDR3 length: 17 amino acids. The V segment lost 5 bases and the J segment 0 bases; nucleotides outside the gene matches: 12. CDR1 and CDR2 (germline): SEHNR, FQNEAQ (reference sequence). This sample is part of a study of blood T cell repertoires in COVID-19. TCRdb keeps only in-frame clones here, not all; method: immunoSEQ multiplex PCR. The data show about 140,000 clones, 75% to 85% seen once. This chain links TRBV7-9 with TRBJ1-1; 7 bases are shared with TRBD1. The sequencing sample was made of peripheral blood. The origin of this receptor is a man between 60 and 75 years old with active or convalescent COVID-19. This chain's CDR3 is CASSKPTGITMNTEAFF. Here the CDR3 DNA reads TGTGCCAGCAGCAAACCGACAGGGATCACTATGAACACTGAAGCTTTCTTT.